This is a list of T cell receptor beta chains from one sample in a study of T cells after yellow fever vaccination. TCRdb re-derived calls from the 5' RACE reads in MiXCR, one entry per CDR3 protein. The sample includes about 160,000 distinct CDR3 sequences, 6.5% to 8.5% seen only once; the top ten take under 3%. Here the sequenced sample was CD4+ T cells sorted from PBMCs, taken about 5 days after the first yellow fever vaccination. These receptors came from a young man who received the YFV17D yellow fever vaccine. The CDR3 runs from the conserved cysteine through the conserved F or W. D genes are given only for firm matches. The listing skips clone size in some rows; elsewhere it reads once, few, many or a size class.

clone_size: few
v_call: TRBV4-1
j_call: TRBJ2-3
d_call: -
cdr3_aa: CASSQDWGGGTQYF
cdr3_nt: TGCGCCAGCAGCCAAGATTGGGGGGGCGGTACGCAGTATTTT

clone_size: -
v_call: TRBV5-4
j_call: TRBJ2-2
d_call: -
cdr3_aa: CASSLPGTLGGELFF
cdr3_nt: TGTGCCAGCAGCCTGCCCGGGACCCTCGGCGGGGAGCTGTTTTTT

clone_size: -
v_call: TRBV7-9
j_call: TRBJ2-4
d_call: -
cdr3_aa: CASSLGVPTGTKNIQYF
cdr3_nt: TGTGCCAGCAGCTTAGGGGTCCCCACCGGGACCAAAAACATTCAGTACTTC

clone_size: many
v_call: TRBV5-1
j_call: TRBJ2-1
d_call: -
cdr3_aa: CASSLASGTYNEQFF
cdr3_nt: TGCGCCAGCAGCTTGGCCTCGGGAACCTACAATGAGCAGTTCTTC

clone_size: few
v_call: TRBV7-9
j_call: TRBJ1-1
d_call: TRBD1
cdr3_aa: CASNRLQGAGDTEAFF
cdr3_nt: TGTGCCAGCAACCGACTACAGGGGGCTGGGGACACTGAAGCTTTCTTT

clone_size: -
v_call: TRBV4-1
j_call: TRBJ1-1
d_call: -
cdr3_aa: CASSQDRGIMNTEAFF
cdr3_nt: TGCGCCAGCAGCCAAGATAGAGGGATCATGAACACTGAAGCTTTCTTT

clone_size: many
v_call: TRBV10-3
j_call: TRBJ2-5
d_call: TRBD2
cdr3_aa: CAISSGGARETQYF
cdr3_nt: TGTGCCATCAGTTCCGGGGGGGCCAGGGAGACCCAGTACTTC

clone_size: few
v_call: TRBV18
j_call: TRBJ2-5
d_call: -
cdr3_aa: CASSPPTWVETQYF
cdr3_nt: TGTGCCAGCTCACCACCCACCTGGGTGGAGACCCAGTACTTC

clone_size: many
v_call: TRBV7-9
j_call: TRBJ1-2
d_call: -
cdr3_aa: CASTPGHQNYGYTF
cdr3_nt: TGTGCCAGCACCCCGGGACATCAAAACTATGGCTACACCTTC

clone_size: many
v_call: TRBV4-3
j_call: TRBJ1-2
d_call: TRBD1
cdr3_aa: CASSTGGQGNYGYTF
cdr3_nt: TGCGCCAGCAGCACAGGGGGACAGGGGAACTATGGCTACACCTTC

clone_size: -
v_call: TRBV20-1
j_call: TRBJ1-3
d_call: -
cdr3_aa: CSARGGALGNTIYF
cdr3_nt: TGCAGTGCTAGGGGGGGGGCTCTGGGAAACACCATATATTTT

clone_size: -
v_call: TRBV24-1
j_call: TRBJ2-1
d_call: -
cdr3_aa: CATSDTTVRWFF
cdr3_nt: TGTGCCACCAGTGATACCACAGTAAGATGGTTCTTC

clone_size: -
v_call: TRBV5-1
j_call: TRBJ2-3
d_call: -
cdr3_aa: CASTSSGAGTDTQYF
cdr3_nt: TGCGCCAGCACGTCGAGTGGAGCTGGCACAGATACGCAGTATTTT

clone_size: -
v_call: TRBV5-6
j_call: TRBJ1-3
d_call: -
cdr3_aa: CASSLSGAQDF
cdr3_nt: TGTGCCAGCAGCTTGTCCGGGGCCCAGGATTTT

clone_size: many
v_call: TRBV14
j_call: TRBJ2-7
d_call: -
cdr3_aa: CASSPLGGGIEQYF
cdr3_nt: TGTGCCAGCAGCCCCTTGGGGGGCGGGATCGAGCAGTACTTC

clone_size: many
v_call: TRBV12-3/TRBV12-4
j_call: TRBJ2-2
d_call: -
cdr3_aa: CASSFPGSGELFF
cdr3_nt: TGTGCCAGCAGTTTTCCAGGGTCCGGGGAGCTGTTTTTT

clone_size: many
v_call: TRBV5-6
j_call: TRBJ2-3
d_call: -
cdr3_aa: CASSLGLNTDTQYF
cdr3_nt: TGTGCCAGCAGCTTGGGTCTAAACACAGATACGCAGTATTTT

clone_size: many
v_call: TRBV29-1
j_call: TRBJ2-1
d_call: -
cdr3_aa: CSVRVLDLTNDEQFF
cdr3_nt: TGCAGCGTTCGGGTTCTCGACCTAACTAACGATGAGCAGTTCTTC